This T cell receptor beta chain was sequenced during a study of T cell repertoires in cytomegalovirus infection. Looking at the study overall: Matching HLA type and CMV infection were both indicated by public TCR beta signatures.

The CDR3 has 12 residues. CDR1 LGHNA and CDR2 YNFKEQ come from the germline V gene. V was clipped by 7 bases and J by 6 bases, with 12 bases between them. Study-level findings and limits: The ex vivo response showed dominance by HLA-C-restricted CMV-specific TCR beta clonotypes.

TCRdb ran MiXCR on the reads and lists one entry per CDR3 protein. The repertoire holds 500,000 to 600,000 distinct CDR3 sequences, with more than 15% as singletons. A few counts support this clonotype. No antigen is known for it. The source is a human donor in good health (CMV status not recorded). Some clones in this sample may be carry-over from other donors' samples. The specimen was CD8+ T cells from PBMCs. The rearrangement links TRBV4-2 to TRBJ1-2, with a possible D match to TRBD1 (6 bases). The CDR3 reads CASTQGGNGYTF. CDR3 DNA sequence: TGTGCCAGCACACAGGGAGGGAATGGCTACACCTTC.